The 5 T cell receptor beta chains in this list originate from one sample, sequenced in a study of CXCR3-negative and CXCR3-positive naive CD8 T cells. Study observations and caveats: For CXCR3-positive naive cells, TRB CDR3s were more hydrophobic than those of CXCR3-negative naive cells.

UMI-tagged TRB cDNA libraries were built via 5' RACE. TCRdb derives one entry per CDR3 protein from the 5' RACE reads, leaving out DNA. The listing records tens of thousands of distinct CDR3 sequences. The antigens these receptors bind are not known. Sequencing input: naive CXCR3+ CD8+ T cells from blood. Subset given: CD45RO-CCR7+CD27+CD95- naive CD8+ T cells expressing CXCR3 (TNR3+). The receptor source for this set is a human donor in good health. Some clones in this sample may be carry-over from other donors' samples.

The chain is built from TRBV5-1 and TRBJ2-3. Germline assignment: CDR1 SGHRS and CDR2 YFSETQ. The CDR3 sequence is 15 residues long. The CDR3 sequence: CASSLSPASEDTQYF.

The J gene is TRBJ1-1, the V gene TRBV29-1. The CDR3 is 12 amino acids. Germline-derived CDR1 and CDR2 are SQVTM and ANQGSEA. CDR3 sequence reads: CSVEVRDHEAFF.

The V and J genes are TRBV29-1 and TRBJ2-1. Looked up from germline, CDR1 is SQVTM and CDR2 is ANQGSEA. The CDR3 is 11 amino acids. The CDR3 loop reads CSVEGDNEQFF.

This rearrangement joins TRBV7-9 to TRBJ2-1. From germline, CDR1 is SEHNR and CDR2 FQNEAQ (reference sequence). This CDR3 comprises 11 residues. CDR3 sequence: CASSLDNEQFF. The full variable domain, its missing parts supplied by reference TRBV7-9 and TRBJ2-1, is DTGVSQNPRHKITKRGQNVTFRCDPISEHNRLYWYRQTLGQGPEFLTYFQNEAQLEKSRLLSDRFSAERPKGSFSTLEIQRTEQGDSAMYLCASSLDNEQFFGPGTRLTVL.

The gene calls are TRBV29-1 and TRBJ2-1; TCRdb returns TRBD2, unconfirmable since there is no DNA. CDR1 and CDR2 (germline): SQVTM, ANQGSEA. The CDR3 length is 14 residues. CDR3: CSAILAGASNEQFF.